Below are 9 T cell receptor beta chains sequenced from a single sample in a study of T cell clonotyping in hematopoietic cell transplantation. The method was immunoSEQ multiplex PCR; TCRdb's version includes in-frame clones alone and lacks a portion of them. The data show roughly 15,000 clones, roughly 60% seen once. The sample taken for sequencing was PBMCs. These receptors all come from a human donor who either received an allogeneic hematopoietic cell transplant for a myeloid malignancy or was a related donor (not recorded which). Some clones in this sample may be carry-over from other donors' samples.

Only a few counts were recorded for this clone. The rearrangement uses TRBV27 and TRBJ1-5, with 8 bases fitting TRBD1. The CDR3 contains 14 residues. Germline V gene lookup returns CDR1 MNHEY and CDR2 SMNVEV (reference sequence). Trimming at V came to 5 bases and at J to 6 bases, leaving 6 bases not matched to a gene. CDR3 sequence (DNA): TGTGCCAGCAGTGAGACAGGGGTAGGTCAGCCCCAGCATTTT. Translated, it gives CASSETGVGQPQHF.

The V and J genes are TRBV7-2 and TRBJ2-5; no firm D call. From germline, CDR1 is SGHTA and CDR2 FQGNSA. CDR3 length: 13 amino acids. V gave up 5 bases and J gave up 5 bases, with 12 bases separating them. CDR3 sequence (DNA): TGTGCCAGCAGCCGTCAAGGACGGGAGACCCAGTACTTC. Residues: CASSRQGRETQYF.

The rearrangement joins TRBV6-5 to TRBJ2-1; the D gene is possibly TRBD1 (6 bases). This CDR3 region has 13 residues. Germline CDR1 is MNHEY and CDR2 is SVGAGI. V gave up 8 bases and J gave up 2 bases, with 10 bases separating them. The CDR3 sequence is CASRPGAYNEQFF. CDR3 sequence (DNA): TGTGCCAGCCGTCCAGGGGCCTACAATGAGCAGTTCTTC.

The V call is TRBV4-1, the J call TRBJ2-7; TRBD1 might be the D (6 bases). Germline V gene data show CDR1 as MGHRA and CDR2 as YSYEKL. Between the trimmed V and J ends, which lost 3 bases and 3 bases, there was a span of 15 bases. CDR3 length: 15 residues. The CDR3 spells CASSQIVGAFYEQYF. Here the CDR3 DNA reads TGCGCCAGCAGCCAGATCGTGGGGGCCTTCTACGAGCAGTACTTC.

The chain joins TRBV10-3 to TRBJ1-1; D unclear. Germline V gene data show CDR1 as ENHRY and CDR2 as SYGVKD. V was clipped by 4 bases and J by 5 bases, with 11 bases between them. The CDR3 runs to 13 residues. CDR3 bases: TGTGCCATCAGTGCGGTTGGTGGTACTGAAGCTTTCTTT. It encodes CAISAVGGTEAFF.

V is TRBV6-5 and J is TRBJ2-3, with TRBD1 matching over 12 bases. The germline gives CDR1 MNHEY, CDR2 SVGAGI. This CDR3 is 16 amino acids long. V lost 0 bases to trimming and J lost 4 bases; unmatched junction nucleotides: 2. The CDR3 region has the DNA TGTGCCAGCAGTTACTCAGGGACAGGGGGCGCAGATACGCAGTATTTT. Protein: CASSYSGTGGADTQYF.

The chain carries TRBV29-1 and TRBJ1-1; TRBD1 agrees at 9 bases. This CDR3 spans 12 amino acids. Germline CDR1 SQVTM, CDR2 ANQGSEA. The V and J ends lost 6 bases and 6 bases, in that order; junction bases with no gene match: 5. DNA for the CDR3: TGCAGCGTCGACAGGGGGTTAGCTGAAGCTTTCTTT. It encodes CSVDRGLAEAFF. Full variable domain (rest looked up from reference TRBV29-1 and TRBJ1-1): SAVISQKPSRDICQRGTSLTIQCQVDSQVTMMFWYRQQPGQSLTLIATANQGSEATYESGFVIDKFPISRPNLTFSTLTVSNMSPEDSSIYLCSVDRGLAEAFFGQGTRLTVV.

The chain links TRBV11-1 to TRBJ2-6; D possibly corresponds to TRBD2 (5 bases). The CDR3 totals 15 residues. The ends were cut back, 4 bases at V and 1 base at J, with 8 bases in the middle. The germline CDR1 and CDR2 sequences are SGHAT and FQDESV (reference sequence). CDR3: CASSSRGSGANVLTF. CDR3 sequence (DNA): TGTGCCAGCAGCTCCCGGGGATCTGGGGCCAACGTCCTGACTTTC.

The chain links TRBV28 to TRBJ1-5; D perhaps matches TRBD1 (6 bases). There are 14 residues in the CDR3. The germline V and J ends were trimmed by 6 bases and 5 bases, with 14 bases remaining between them. Per germline, CDR1 MDHEN and CDR2 SYDVKM. The CDR3 region is CASSDGQYDQPQHF. The CDR3 region has the DNA TGTGCCAGCAGCGACGGACAGTACGATCAGCCCCAGCATTTT.